The 27 T cell receptor beta chains listed next were all sequenced from one sample in a study of vaccination and CD4 T cells after COVID-19. Their specific antigens are unknown. Researchers used the Oncomine TCR Beta short-read assay to sequence DNA from cultured CD4+ T cells. A single record per CDR3 protein comes from TCRdb applying MiXCR to the PCR reads. The table records about 16,000 distinct CDR3 sequences, 50% to 65% of them present only once. Stated time point: late sampling 161 to 241 days after vaccination in three convalescent patients. Indicated treatment: approximately 10-day PBMC culture with coronavirus spike peptide pools or control peptides (ViraFEST assay). The input for sequencing was CD4+ T cells from blood, cultured in vitro, taken about 7 months after SARS-CoV-2 vaccination. These receptors were taken from a human donor who had recovered from COVID-19.

This clonotype has more than one count but fewer than ten. The V call is TRBV7-2, the J call TRBJ1-6; D remains ambiguous. The germline V gene encodes CDR1 SGHTA and CDR2 FQGNSA. Between the trimmed V and J ends, which lost 2 bases and 7 bases, there was a span of 6 bases. The CDR3 consists of 13 residues. The CDR3 bases are TGTGCCAGCAGCTTATATAGAAATTCACCCCTCCACTTT. The encoded protein is CASSLYRNSPLHF.

The rearrangement links TRBV6-4 to TRBJ2-1, with 9 bases fitting TRBD2. The V segment lost 4 bases and the J segment 2 bases; nucleotides outside the gene matches: 6. The CDR3 is 16 amino acids. The germline V gene encodes CDR1 MRHNA and CDR2 SNTAGT. CDR3 in DNA: TGTGCCAGCAGTGTGGGTCCTAGCGGGACCTACAATGAGCAGTTCTTC. It specifies CASSVGPSGTYNEQFF.

The chain carries TRBV27 and TRBJ2-7, with 9 nucleotides matching TRBD2. Germline CDR1 and CDR2: MNHEY and SMNVEV (reference sequence). The CDR3 has 16 residues. V shed 1 base, J shed 0 bases, and the junction held 4 bases outside the gene matches. The CDR3, as DNA: TGTGCCAGCAGTTTATTGGCGGGAGGGGACTCCTACGAGCAGTACTTC. Amino acids: CASSLLAGGDSYEQYF.

The V gene is TRBV2, the J gene TRBJ1-2; TRBD1 agrees at 9 bases. The CDR3 extends over 15 amino acids. V lost 6 bases to trimming and J lost 2 bases; unmatched junction nucleotides: 7. Germline CDR1 is SNHLY and CDR2 is FYNNEI. The CDR3 region is CASRRDRVWNYGYTF. In nucleotides, the CDR3 is TGTGCCAGCAGAAGGGACAGGGTTTGGAACTATGGCTACACCTTC.

The table lists this clonotype with a few counts. The V call is TRBV7-8, the J call TRBJ2-7; TRBD2 aligns across 10 bases. With 0 bases clipped from V and 0 bases from J, the junction kept 8 bases outside the gene matches. The CDR3 extends over 18 amino acids. Germline CDR1 reads SGHVS; CDR2 reads FQNEAQ. In nucleotides, the CDR3 is TGTGCCAGCAGCTTAGCCTCCTATAGCGGGGGGCACTCCTACGAGCAGTACTTC. Encoded protein: CASSLASYSGGHSYEQYF.

This clonotype came up a few times. V usage is TRBV7-8 and J usage is TRBJ2-7, with 11 positions matching TRBD1. V dropped 4 bases and J dropped 2; count of bases not matched to a gene: 7. This CDR3 is 16 amino acids long. Germline CDR1 is SGHVS and CDR2 is FQNEAQ. CDR3 amino acids: CASSYVPGQGAYEQYF. In DNA form, the CDR3 reads TGTGCCAGCAGCTATGTCCCGGGACAGGGGGCCTACGAGCAGTACTTC.

The chain recombines TRBV29-1 with TRBJ2-5; TRBD1 matches at 9 bases. Per the germline V gene, CDR1 is SQVTM and CDR2 is ANQGSEA. The V gene end was trimmed by 7 bases and the J gene end by 4 bases; junction bases not matched to a gene: 7. This CDR3 comprises 13 residues. CDR3 region: CSAKDRGRETQYF. Written as DNA, the CDR3 is TGCAGCGCCAAAGACAGGGGGAGAGAGACCCAGTACTTC.

The V and J genes are TRBV7-6 and TRBJ2-3, with a possible D match to TRBD1 (6 bases). Trimming pared 2 bases from V and 9 bases from J, leaving 27 bases between. This CDR3 region has 18 residues. Germline assignment: CDR1 SGHVS and CDR2 FNYEAQ. CDR3 amino acids: CASSLRPGQTTTRPTQYF. In DNA form, the CDR3 reads TGTGCCAGCAGCTTACGTCCCGGACAGACAACTACTCGACCGACGCAGTATTTT.

This clonotype was observed a handful of times. The chain combines TRBV20-1 with TRBJ2-5; 8 positions agree with TRBD2. This CDR3 is 14 amino acids long. V dropped 5 bases and J dropped 5; count of bases not matched to a gene: 10. CDR1 and CDR2 (germline): DFQATT, SNEGSKA (reference sequence). CDR3 sequence (DNA): TGCAGTGCTCCTGCGGGAGGCCCCGGGGAGACCCAGTACTTC. Amino acids: CSAPAGGPGETQYF.

In this sample, this clonotype turned up a few times. The J gene is TRBJ1-2, the V gene TRBV7-8; 8 bases align to TRBD1. CDR3 length: 14 residues. The V and J ends lost 5 bases and 3 bases, in that order; junction bases with no gene match: 5. Germline V gene sequence: CDR1 SGHVS, CDR2 FQNEAQ. CDR3 nucleotides: TGTGCCAGCAGCGAAAGGACAGGGCACTATGGCTACACCTTC. Its translation: CASSERTGHYGYTF.

In this sample, this clonotype turned up a few times. One end of the junction is discordant with germline, which a read error may explain. The V and J genes are TRBV20-1 and TRBJ1-6; a possible D gene is TRBD1 (5 bases). Germline loops: CDR1 DFQATT, CDR2 SNEGSKA (reference sequence). CDR3 length: 13 amino acids. The CDR3 DNA reads TGCAGTGCTAGCGCAGGGTCTTATTCTCCCCTCCACTTT. It yields the protein CSASAGSYSPLHF.

The chain recombines TRBV15 with TRBJ2-7, with D unresolved. This CDR3 comprises 14 residues. V lost 6 bases and J lost 2, with 14 bases in between. Germline-derived CDR1 and CDR2 are LNHNV and YYDKDF (reference sequence). CDR3 DNA sequence: TGTGCCACCAGGAGACAACAGACGGCCTACGAGCAGTACTTC. This codes for CATRRQQTAYEQYF.

The V and J genes are TRBV20-1 and TRBJ2-7, with 9 bases matching TRBD1. With 5 bases clipped from V and 2 bases from J, the junction kept 4 bases outside the gene matches. Per the germline V gene, CDR1 is DFQATT and CDR2 is SNEGSKA (reference sequence). CDR3 length: 13 amino acids. The CDR3, as DNA: TGCAGTGCTTCCGGGACAGGGCCCTACGAGCAGTACTTC. Translated, it gives CSASGTGPYEQYF.

This clonotype occurred once. The rearrangement joins TRBV6-5 to TRBJ2-2, with TRBD2 matching 10 bases. This CDR3 has 18 amino acids. Germline V gene sequence: CDR1 MNHEY, CDR2 SVGAGI. Unmatched junction bases numbered 10, after V lost 0 bases and J lost 6 bases. CDR3 protein: CASSYSGYGLAGAGELFF. The CDR3, as DNA: TGTGCCAGCAGTTACTCAGGGTATGGGCTAGCGGGAGCCGGGGAGCTGTTTTTT.

The chain combines TRBV6-1 with TRBJ2-7; possibly TRBD1 for D (7 bases). Between the trimmed V and J ends, which lost 5 bases and 3 bases, there was a span of 14 bases. This CDR3 contains 14 residues. The germline CDR1 and CDR2 sequences are MNHNS and SASEGT. The CDR3 bases are TGTGCCAGCAGTCGACAGGGACTTTACTACGAGCAGTACTTC. Its translation: CASSRQGLYYEQYF.

The sample holds a few counts of this clonotype. The gene calls are TRBV7-2 and TRBJ1-5, with TRBD1 matching 7 bases. J gave up 4 bases and V 3 bases, and 6 bases lay outside the gene matches. Germline CDR1 SGHTA, CDR2 FQGNSA. The CDR3 runs to 15 residues. Here the CDR3 DNA reads TGTGCCAGCAGCTTGGGACAGACTGAGAATCAGCCCCAGCATTTT. It codes for CASSLGQTENQPQHF.

The V and J genes are TRBV19 and TRBJ2-3; 12 bases agree with TRBD2. With 6 bases clipped from V and 4 bases from J, the junction kept 11 bases outside the gene matches. The germline gives CDR1 LNHDA, CDR2 SQIVND (reference sequence). The CDR3 spans 17 residues. The CDR3 nucleotides are TGTGCCAGTAGCACGAGCCAACTAGCGGGGGGACCAGATACGCAGTATTTT. Translating gives CASSTSQLAGGPDTQYF.

J is TRBJ1-6 and V is TRBV7-8, with D perhaps TRBD1 (5 bases). Trimming took 0 bases from V and 10 from J, leaving 13 bases between them. CDR3 size: 15 residues. CDR1 and CDR2 from the germline V gene are SGHVS and FQNEAQ. The chain's CDR3 is CASSLASGPSSPLHF. The CDR3 nucleotides read TGTGCCAGCAGCTTAGCGTCGGGACCTAGCTCACCCCTCCACTTT.

V is TRBV30 and J is TRBJ1-5; the D gene is possibly TRBD1 (5 bases). CDR1 GTSNPN and CDR2 SVGIG come from the germline V gene (reference sequence). CDR3 size: 13 residues. CDR3 bases: TGTGCTATGGGTCTGGCAGGGAATCAGCCCCAGCATTTT. Its protein product is CAMGLAGNQPQHF.

This clonotype has just one count. CDR3 loop: CAISDLDRRQQETQYF. The CDR3 coding sequence is TGTGCCATCAGTGACCTTGATCGTAGACAGCAAGAGACCCAGTACTTC. The chain couples TRBV10-3 to TRBJ2-5; D perhaps matches TRBD1 (5 bases). The germline V gene has CDR1 ENHRY and CDR2 SYGVKD. The V end lost 3 bases, the J end lost 2 bases, and 16 bases lay between the germline ends. The CDR3 totals 16 residues.

The gene calls are TRBV20-1 and TRBJ2-1; 11 bases are shared with TRBD2. The CDR3 loop spans 19 amino acids. J lost 3 bases, V lost 5 bases, and 18 bases had no gene match. CDR1 is DFQATT and CDR2 is SNEGSKA in the germline V gene (reference sequence). The CDR3 is CSARTPTSGSLRDYNEQFF. The CDR3 nucleotides read TGCAGTGCTCGCACCCCCACTAGCGGGAGCCTACGAGACTACAATGAGCAGTTCTTC.

The rearrangement joins TRBV10-3 to TRBJ1-5; D unresolved. Trimming left V 3 bases short and J 5 bases short, with 8 bases between. The CDR3 is made up of 13 amino acids. CDR1 is ENHRY and CDR2 is SYGVKD in the germline V gene. CDR3 protein: CAISDGRDQPQHF. The CDR3 coding sequence is TGTGCCATCAGTGATGGGAGGGATCAGCCCCAGCATTTT.

This chain connects TRBV7-9 to TRBJ2-3, with TRBD2 matching over 8 bases. V trimming: 4 bases; J trimming: 7 bases; junction bases outside the gene matches: 10. This CDR3 has 15 amino acids. The germline V gene encodes CDR1 SEHNR and CDR2 FQNEAQ (reference sequence). CDR3 region: CASSSPGLGGYTQYF. The CDR3 DNA reads as TGTGCCAGCAGCTCCCCGGGACTAGGAGGGTATACGCAGTATTTT.

This clonotype showed up just a few times. The gene calls are TRBV20-1 and TRBJ2-5; 10 positions match TRBD2. Germline values: CDR1 DFQATT, CDR2 SNEGSKA (reference sequence). CDR3 length: 14 amino acids. With V trimmed by 4 bases and J by 4 bases, 6 bases remained unmatched. CDR3 nucleotide sequence: TGCAGTGCTATGGCTAGCGGGAGTTTAGAGACCCAGTACTTC. Its translation is CSAMASGSLETQYF.

The J gene is TRBJ1-2, the V gene TRBV27; no clear D gene. This CDR3 region has 16 residues. CDR1 and CDR2 from the germline V gene are MNHEY and SMNVEV (reference sequence). V gave up 0 bases and J gave up 7 bases, with 18 bases separating them. Here the CDR3 DNA reads TGTGCCAGCAGTTTATCGATCTATGCAGCCGCTAGTGGCTACACCTTC. It translates to CASSLSIYAAASGYTF.

The sample holds a few counts of this clonotype. V is TRBV29-1 and J is TRBJ2-5, with D hard to call. The V end was cut by 7 bases, the J end by 1 base, with 13 bases between. Germline assignment: CDR1 SQVTM and CDR2 ANQGSEA. CDR3 length: 13 residues. CDR3 in DNA: TGCAGCGGTTCGTATGGCAGCCAAGAGACCCAGTACTTC. Encoded protein: CSGSYGSQETQYF.

The chain recombines TRBV29-1 with TRBJ2-3; D remains unclear. With 5 bases removed from V and 4 bases from J, the gap between germline ends came to 7 bases. Germline assignment: CDR1 SQVTM and CDR2 ANQGSEA. The CDR3 runs to 11 residues. The CDR3 loop reads CSVKTADTQYF. In DNA form, the CDR3 reads TGCAGCGTTAAAACCGCAGATACGCAGTATTTT.